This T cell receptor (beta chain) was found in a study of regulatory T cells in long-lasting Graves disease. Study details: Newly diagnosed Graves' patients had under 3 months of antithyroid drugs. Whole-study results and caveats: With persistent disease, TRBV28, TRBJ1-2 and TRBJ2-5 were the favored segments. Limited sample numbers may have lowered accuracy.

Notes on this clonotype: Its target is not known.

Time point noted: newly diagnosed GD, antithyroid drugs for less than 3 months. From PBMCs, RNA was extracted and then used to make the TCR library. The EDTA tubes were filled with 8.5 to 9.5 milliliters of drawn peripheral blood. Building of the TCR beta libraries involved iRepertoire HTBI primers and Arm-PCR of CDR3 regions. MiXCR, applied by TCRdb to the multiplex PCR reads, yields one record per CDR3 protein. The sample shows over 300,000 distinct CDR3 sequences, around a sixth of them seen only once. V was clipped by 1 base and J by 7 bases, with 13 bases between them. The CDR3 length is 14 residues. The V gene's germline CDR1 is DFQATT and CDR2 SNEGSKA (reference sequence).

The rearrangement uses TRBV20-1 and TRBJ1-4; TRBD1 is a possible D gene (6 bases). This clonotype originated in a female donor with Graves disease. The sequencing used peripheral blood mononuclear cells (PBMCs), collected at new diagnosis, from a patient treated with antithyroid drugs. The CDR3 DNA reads TGCAGTGCTAGAGGCTCAGGGGCCCCTGAAAAACTGTTTTTT. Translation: CSARGSGAPEKLFF.